Sequencing of this T cell receptor beta chain was carried out in a study of cytomegalovirus exposure and HLA in healthy donors. Overall study findings and caveats: The classifier was said to identify cytomegalovirus status with high specificity and sensitivity. Among TCR beta chains, those listed as cytomegalovirus-associated numbered about 160.

As for this clone: The antigen is unknown.

This PCR relied on a set of 60 Vbeta primers and 13 Jbeta primers. Sequenced by immunoSEQ multiplex PCR; TCRdb stores in-frame clones only, minus some. The sample consists of fewer than 250,000 clones, 82% of them appearing once. J was trimmed by 3 bases and V by 4 bases; bases with no gene match: 6. The CDR3 has 15 amino acids. From germline, CDR1 is MNHNY and CDR2 SVGAGI (reference sequence). V is TRBV6-6 and J is TRBJ1-5; 7 nucleotides match TRBD1. This TCR came from a man in his forties in good health and CMV-seropositive. The material sequenced was PBMCs. For the CDR3, the DNA is TGTGCCAGCAGTTCGGGACAGTCCCCCAATCAGCCCCAGCATTTT. It encodes CASSSGQSPNQPQHF.